The 20 T cell receptor beta chains in this list originate from one sample, sequenced in a study of vaccination effects on CD4 cells after COVID-19. Assay used: immunoSEQ multiplex PCR; TCRdb lists only in-frame clones, some missing. The data hold more than 20,000 clones, with over 70% observed a single time. Antigens for these TCRs are unknown. With the ViraFEST assay, the study expanded antigen-specific CD4+ T cells using viral peptide pools, then sequenced them. Following a roughly 11-day culture, CD4+ T cells were purified. PCR showed that the person got SARS-CoV-2 infection at some point between March and December 2020. The sample was CD4+ T cells from PBMCs cultured with a peptide pool, taken before COVID-19 vaccination. These receptors came from a human donor who had a prior SARS-CoV-2 infection.

This clone has just a few counts. The rearrangement joins TRBV9 to TRBJ1-6; D not certain. This CDR3 has 13 residues. Germline V gene data show CDR1 as SGDLS and CDR2 as YYNGEE. Trimming took off 0 bases at V and 8 bases at J, with 6 bases between the two ends. CDR3 sequence (DNA): TGTGCCAGCAGCGTAGGGGCCCATTCACCCCTCCACTTT. It codes for CASSVGAHSPLHF.

In regard to this clone: An end of the junction differs from the germline gene, which may be a read error. The chain recombines TRBV2 with TRBJ2-7; 10 bases are a match to TRBD1. The CDR3 runs to 15 residues. The germline gives CDR1 SNHLY, CDR2 FYNNEI. The CDR3 is CASREDRDRGYEQYF. The CDR3 DNA reads as TGTGCCAGCAGAGAAGACCGGGACAGGGGTTACGAGCAGTACTTC.

The chain combines TRBV30 with TRBJ1-6; the match to TRBD1 covers 8 bases. CDR1 and CDR2 (germline): GTSNPN, SVGIG (reference sequence). CDR3 length: 15 amino acids. V shed 3 bases and J 9 bases; nucleotides not matched to a gene: 10. The CDR3 coding sequence is TGTGCCTGGAGCCCCGCACAGGGGGGGGTTTCACCCCTCCACTTT. Encoded protein: CAWSPAQGGVSPLHF. Full variable domain (outside the CDR3, taken from reference TRBV30 and TRBJ1-6): SQTIHQWPATLVQPVGSPLSLECTVEGTSNPNLYWYRQAAGRGLQLLFYSVGIGQISSEVPQNLSASRPQDRQFILSSKKLLLSDSGFYLCAWSPAQGGVSPLHFGNGTRLTVT.

V gene TRBV7-2 combines with J gene TRBJ2-6; D tentatively reads TRBD1 or TRBD2 (5 bases each). V lost 2 bases to trimming and J lost 0 bases, with 11 bases between them. CDR3 size: 17 residues. The germline CDR1 and CDR2 sequences are SGHTA and FQGNSA. The CDR3 region is CASSLRGRGSGANVLTF. DNA of the CDR3: TGTGCCAGCAGCTTACGGGGTAGGGGCTCTGGGGCCAACGTCCTGACTTTC.

This clone was counted between two and nine times. The genes are TRBV20-1 and TRBJ2-2; the D is unclear. The CDR3 length is 12 residues. The V end was cut by 3 bases, the J end by 3 bases, with 5 bases between. The germline V gene has CDR1 DFQATT and CDR2 SNEGSKA (reference sequence). The CDR3 reads CSASRYTGELFF. The CDR3 region has the DNA TGCAGTGCTAGTCGGTACACCGGGGAGCTGTTTTTT.

This chain uses TRBV10-1 with TRBJ1-5; D not resolved. This CDR3 comprises 13 residues. With 2 bases removed from V and 4 bases from J, the gap between germline ends came to 6 bases. Germline V gene lookup returns CDR1 WNHNN and CDR2 SYGVQD (reference sequence). Here the CDR3 reads CASSEPANQPQHF. In nucleotides, the CDR3 is TGCGCCAGCAGTGAGCCCGCGAATCAGCCCCAGCATTTT.

This clone was seen only a few times. V usage is TRBV5-4 and J usage is TRBJ1-1, with 8 positions matching TRBD1. Per germline, CDR1 SGHNT and CDR2 YYREEE (reference sequence). The CDR3 is 15 amino acids. J gave up 1 base and V 3 bases, and 5 bases lay outside the gene matches. The CDR3 reads CASSSPGQGNTEAFF. CDR3 DNA sequence: TGTGCCAGCAGCTCTCCAGGACAGGGGAACACTGAAGCTTTCTTT.

The chain is built from TRBV2 and TRBJ2-3; the D is unclear. Looked up from germline, CDR1 is SNHLY and CDR2 is FYNNEI. This CDR3 contains 14 residues. Trimming took off 3 bases at V and 1 base at J, with 8 bases between the two ends. CDR3 nucleotides: TGTGCCAGCAGTGAGAACCCAGGCACAGATACGCAGTATTTT. Translation gives CASSENPGTDTQYF.

The rearrangement links TRBV27 to TRBJ2-7, with TRBD2 matching over 11 bases. Germline CDR1 is MNHEY and CDR2 is SMNVEV (reference sequence). The V and J ends lost 3 bases and 2 bases, in that order; junction bases with no gene match: 3. The CDR3 runs to 15 residues. Written as DNA, the CDR3 is TGTGCCAGCAGTTTGACGACTAGCGGGACCTACGAGCAGTACTTC. Its translation is CASSLTTSGTYEQYF.

The chain links TRBV7-9 to TRBJ1-5; 10 positions agree with TRBD1. Trimming removed 3 bases from V and 5 bases from J; junction bases left unmatched: 1. Germline V gene lookup returns CDR1 SEHNR and CDR2 FQNEAQ (reference sequence). The CDR3 loop spans 14 amino acids. Written as DNA, the CDR3 is TGTGCCAGCAGCTTCGGGACAGGGGATCAGCCCCAGCATTTT. Translated, it gives CASSFGTGDQPQHF. Looking up the rest from reference TRBV7-9 and TRBJ1-5 gives the full variable domain: DTGVSQNPRHKITKRGQNVTFRCDPISEHNRLYWYRQTLGQGPEFLTYFQNEAQLEKSRLLSDRFSAERPKGSFSTLEIQRTEQGDSAMYLCASSFGTGDQPQHFGDGTRLSIL.

The V call is TRBV5-4, the J call TRBJ2-3; a weak D match, TRBD2 (5 bases). Per germline, CDR1 SGHNT and CDR2 YYREEE (reference sequence). Trimming took 5 bases from V and 0 from J, leaving 10 bases between them. CDR3 length: 14 residues. The CDR3 sequence: CASSKAESTDTQYF. CDR3 nucleotides: TGTGCCAGCAGTAAAGCGGAGAGCACAGATACGCAGTATTTT.

This clone was detected a few times. The J gene is TRBJ2-7, the V gene TRBV5-1; 11 bases line up with TRBD2. CDR3 length equals 16 residues. Germline CDR1 is SGHRS and CDR2 is YFSETQ. J lost 0 bases, V lost 0 bases, and 2 bases had no gene match. The CDR3 bases are TGCGCCAGCAGCTTGGATACTAGCGGGGGCTCCTACGAGCAGTACTTC. Protein sequence: CASSLDTSGGSYEQYF.

This clone was observed once. CDR3 DNA: TGTGCCAGCAGCCAAGAAACAGGGGGTGATACTGAAGCTTTCTTT. This encodes CASSQETGGDTEAFF. The chain joins TRBV4-2 to TRBJ1-1, with TRBD1 matching over 8 bases. The V segment lost 0 bases and the J segment 5 bases; nucleotides outside the gene matches: 5. The CDR3 extends over 15 amino acids. The germline gives CDR1 LGHNA, CDR2 YNFKEQ.

The chain employs TRBV19 and TRBJ2-7; D possibly corresponds to TRBD2 (5 bases). Trimming removed 4 bases from V and 6 bases from J, with 22 bases in between. CDR1 is LNHDA, CDR2 SQIVND, per germline (reference sequence). There are 16 residues in the CDR3. The CDR3 here is CASSTTRHGVGSEQYF. The CDR3 region has the DNA TGTGCCAGTAGTACCACCCGACACGGGGTAGGTAGCGAGCAGTACTTC.

The chain carries TRBV6-5 and TRBJ2-3, with D tentatively TRBD1 or TRBD2 (5 bases each). Looked up from germline, CDR1 is MNHEY and CDR2 is SVGAGI. Trimming removed 7 bases from V and 2 bases from J, with 16 bases in between. The CDR3 is 15 amino acids. CDR3 sequence reads: CASIGGQGDTDTQYF. DNA for the CDR3: TGTGCCAGCATTGGCGGGCAGGGTGACACAGATACGCAGTATTTT.

In nucleotides, the CDR3 is TGCGCCAGCAGCCAAGCCGCACGGGGTCACGAGCAGTACTTC. It codes for CASSQAARGHEQYF. The chain couples TRBV4-1 to TRBJ2-7; D might be TRBD2 (5 bases). Germline V gene lookup returns CDR1 MGHRA and CDR2 YSYEKL. CDR3 length: 14 amino acids. V was cut by 1 base and J by 5 bases, with 12 bases left in between.

V gene TRBV2 combines with J gene TRBJ2-3; D gene ambiguous. Germline V CDR1 and CDR2: SNHLY, FYNNEI. The CDR3 is made up of 11 amino acids. Trimming removed 6 bases from V and 5 bases from J, with 6 bases in between. The DNA of the CDR3 is TGTGCCAGCAGGTTCGTAGATACGCAGTATTTT. It yields the protein CASRFVDTQYF.

The gene calls are TRBV20-1 and TRBJ2-1; 12 nucleotides agree with TRBD2. Germline V lookup: CDR1 DFQATT, CDR2 SNEGSKA (reference sequence). With 3 bases clipped from V and 10 bases from J, the junction kept 10 bases outside the gene matches. This CDR3 comprises 15 residues. The CDR3 DNA is TGCAGTGCTAGTAAGCTAGCGGGAGGGGGGAGCGAGCAGTTCTTC. Its protein product is CSASKLAGGGSEQFF.

With respect to this clone: The junction and the germline gene differ at one end; a read error may be behind it. The J gene is TRBJ2-5, the V gene TRBV24-1; 9 nucleotides agree with TRBD2. Germline-derived CDR1 and CDR2 are KGHDR and SFDVKD. This CDR3 contains 17 residues. Here the CDR3 reads CATSGAGGTSRQETQYF. DNA of the CDR3: TGTGCCACGAGTGGGGCCGGCGGGACTAGCAGACAAGAGACCCAGTACTTC.

The rearrangement uses TRBV5-1 and TRBJ2-7, with D possibly being TRBD1 (6 bases). From germline, CDR1 is SGHRS and CDR2 YFSETQ. The CDR3 spans 15 residues. V dropped 1 base and J dropped 4 bases, with 15 bases sitting between them. CDR3 protein: CASSLLAGVRYEQYF. The CDR3 DNA reads as TGCGCCAGCAGCTTGCTCGCAGGGGTTAGGTACGAGCAGTACTTC.